This entry lists 5 T cell receptor beta chains sequenced from one sample in a study of cytomegalovirus exposure and HLA in healthy donors. Some clones are missing from TCRdb's copy, which holds only in-frame ones; the method was immunoSEQ multiplex PCR. The sample records under 250,000 clones, roughly 90% being singletons. Sequencing was done on a sample of PBMCs. The receptors come from a man aged 18 to 30 in good health and CMV-seropositive.

V usage is TRBV30 and J usage is TRBJ1-1, with 11 bases matching TRBD1. After removal of 4 bases from V and 11 bases from J, the junction contained 9 bases not matched to a gene. Germline values: CDR1 GTSNPN, CDR2 SVGIG (reference sequence). The CDR3 consists of 13 residues. Here the CDR3 reads CAWKLRDRGSAFF. The CDR3 DNA follows: TGTGCCTGGAAGTTGCGGGACAGGGGGAGCGCTTTCTTT.

The chain is built from TRBV7-9 and TRBJ1-1; D ambiguous. Trimming left V 3 bases short and J 2 bases short, with 10 bases between. The CDR3 is 14 amino acids. Germline lookup yields CDR1 SEHNR and CDR2 FQNEAQ (reference sequence). CDR3 in amino acids: CASSLLEVNTEAFF. CDR3 coding DNA: TGTGCCAGCAGCTTGTTGGAGGTAAACACTGAAGCTTTCTTT.

On this clone: This sample includes further DNA sequences coding for the same CDR3. The chain links TRBV27 to TRBJ1-2, with 9 bases identical to TRBD1. The CDR3 consists of 14 residues. V gave up 5 bases and J gave up 2 bases; unmatched junction bases: 3. The V gene's germline CDR1 is MNHEY and CDR2 SMNVEV (reference sequence). CDR3 nucleotide sequence: TGTGCCAGCAGTCTCGGGACAGGGAACTATGGCTACACCTTC. It encodes CASSLGTGNYGYTF.

This clone was seen more than once but under ten times. The gene calls are TRBV4-3 and TRBJ2-1; the D is unclear. The ends were cut back, 1 base at V and 2 bases at J, with 9 bases in the middle. This CDR3 spans 15 amino acids. The germline V gene has CDR1 LGHNA and CDR2 YSLEER. In DNA form, the CDR3 reads TGCGCCAGCAGCCAAGCCCTGGCCACCTACAATGAGCAGTTCTTC. Amino acids: CASSQALATYNEQFF.

The V call is TRBV10-3, the J call TRBJ1-2, with D perhaps TRBD1 (6 bases). The CDR3 length is 16 residues. The V end lost 3 bases, the J end lost 0 bases, and 14 bases lay between the germline ends. The germline gives CDR1 ENHRY, CDR2 SYGVKD. The CDR3 region is CAISERRTESNYGYTF. The CDR3 DNA sequence: TGTGCCATCAGTGAAAGGCGGACAGAATCTAACTATGGCTACACCTTC.